These 2 T cell receptor beta chains were all obtained from the same sample, sequenced in a study of blood T cell repertoires in COVID-19 (dated by TCRdb to the early 2020s). Receptor libraries were prepared by the immunoSEQ multiplex PCR assay. TCRdb provides this immuneACCESS table in a form limited to in-frame rearrangements. Some clones are lacking; in checked studies, under half of them reflect an unresolved V gene, and why the rest are absent is not known. The sample contains about 80,000 clones, over 75% of them found a single time. 10% to 15% of the sample lies in the top ten. The sequenced material came from peripheral blood. The source is an elderly man with acute or convalescent COVID-19.

The rearrangement links TRBV24-1 to TRBJ2-7; TRBD1 matches at 8 bases. CDR1 is KGHDR, CDR2 SFDVKD, per germline. The J segment lost 1 base and the V segment lost 1 base, leaving 5 bases of the junction unmatched. The length of the CDR3 is 16 residues. The CDR3 coding sequence is TGTGCCACCAGTGATTTCTTCAGGACAGGGTCCTACGAGCAGTACTTC. It is translated as CATSDFFRTGSYEQYF.

This chain uses TRBV19 with TRBJ2-2, with 7 bases aligning to TRBD2. Germline trimming cut 10 bases from V and 3 bases from J; bases unmatched to any gene: 11. Germline V lookup: CDR1 LNHDA, CDR2 SQIVND (reference sequence). This CDR3 has 15 amino acids. CDR3 sequence (DNA): TGTGCCACAACGGAGGCTCTAGCGGACACCGGGGAGCTGTTTTTT. This gives the protein CATTEALADTGELFF.